What follows are 25 T cell receptor beta chains derived from one specimen sequenced in a study of cytomegalovirus exposure and HLA in healthy donors. PCR amplification relied on 60 Vbeta primers (plus 13 Jbeta primers). Libraries were prepared by immunoSEQ multiplex PCR; TCRdb keeps only in-frame clonotypes and omits some of them. The sample includes about 160,000 clones, 65% to 85% of them seen just once. Sequencing used PBMCs. Source of these receptors: a male donor in good health and CMV-seronegative.

The chain has TRBV13 and TRBJ2-7; 7 bases line up with TRBD2. Unmatched junction bases numbered 5, after V lost 3 bases and J lost 3 bases. This CDR3 is 14 amino acids long. Germline CDR1 PRHDT, CDR2 FYEKMQ (reference sequence). As DNA, the CDR3 is TGTGCCAGCAGCTTTGGGGGGGGTCGCTACGAGCAGTACTTC. Translating it yields CASSFGGGRYEQYF.

This clone was seen a handful of times. The genes are TRBV10-3 and TRBJ1-1, with D perhaps TRBD1 (6 bases). The CDR3 length is 13 residues. V was pared by 8 bases and J by 1 base, with 11 bases between. Germline assignment: CDR1 ENHRY and CDR2 SYGVKD. The CDR3 here is CAIGGQKNTEAFF. DNA of the CDR3: TGTGCCATCGGGGGACAAAAGAACACTGAAGCTTTCTTT.

J is TRBJ2-7 and V is TRBV7-2; 10 bases line up with TRBD2. CDR1 and CDR2 from the germline V gene are SGHTA and FQGNSA. V was clipped by 5 bases and J by 2 bases; unmatched bases: 9. The CDR3 contains 16 residues. In DNA form, the CDR3 reads TGTGCCAGCAGCGCCGAAAGTAGCGGGGGGACCTACGAGCAGTACTTC. Translation gives CASSAESSGGTYEQYF.

The CDR3 DNA is TGTGCCAGCAGCTCTGAGACTAGTTCTTACCAAGAGACCCAGTACTTC. Encoded protein: CASSSETSSYQETQYF. The chain combines TRBV7-2 with TRBJ2-5; a possible D gene is TRBD2 (6 bases). Germline V lookup: CDR1 SGHTA, CDR2 FQGNSA. V was cut by 4 bases and J by 0 bases, with 15 bases left in between. The CDR3 length is 16 residues.

The chain joins TRBV9 to TRBJ2-3, with TRBD2 matching over 14 bases. CDR3 length equals 17 residues. The germline CDR1 and CDR2 sequences are SGDLS and YYNGEE. With 3 bases clipped from V and 6 bases from J, the junction kept 9 bases outside the gene matches. The CDR3 DNA follows: TGTGCCAGCAGCGGAGGGACTAGCGGGAGTGCCACCGATACGCAGTATTTT. Its protein product is CASSGGTSGSATDTQYF.

The DNA for the CDR3 is TGTGCCAGCAGCCCCCGGACAGGGCGGGAGCAGTACTTC. It encodes CASSPRTGREQYF. The chain couples TRBV7-3 to TRBJ2-7; 8 bases fit TRBD1. CDR1 is SGHTA and CDR2 is FQGTGA in the germline V gene. V was clipped by 5 bases and J by 7 bases; unmatched bases: 7. The CDR3 is 13 amino acids.

This chain connects TRBV11-3 to TRBJ2-1, with 8 bases fitting TRBD2. CDR3 size: 13 residues. V was clipped by 4 bases and J by 13 bases; unmatched bases: 9. Germline V gene data show CDR1 as SGHNT and CDR2 as YENEEA. The CDR3 DNA reads as TGTGCCAGCAGCTCCCTTAACGGGGGGGCACAGTTCTTC. It encodes CASSSLNGGAQFF.

The CDR3 DNA follows: TGTGCCAGCAGCGCGAGCGGGGGGGCTTCAGATACGCAGTATTTT. It is translated as CASSASGGASDTQYF. This chain uses TRBV7-6 with TRBJ2-3; 10 bases match TRBD2. V lost 5 bases to trimming and J lost 4 bases; unmatched junction nucleotides: 6. The CDR3 loop spans 15 amino acids. The germline V gene encodes CDR1 SGHVS and CDR2 FNYEAQ.

V gene TRBV5-4 combines with J gene TRBJ1-2; 9 bases fit TRBD1. The trim removed 4 bases at V and 4 bases at J, leaving 5 bases unmatched. Germline V gene data show CDR1 as SGHNT and CDR2 as YYREEE (reference sequence). CDR3 length: 14 amino acids. The CDR3 region is CASSVDRGGYGYTF. CDR3 nucleotides: TGTGCCAGCAGCGTGGACAGGGGCGGCTATGGCTACACCTTC.

The DNA for the CDR3 is TGCGCCAGCAGCCCGGACAGGGACCAAGAGACCCAGTACTTC. This translates into CASSPDRDQETQYF. This sequence joins TRBV4-1 and TRBJ2-5; 8 bases are shared with TRBD1. The CDR3 runs to 14 residues. Germline values: CDR1 MGHRA, CDR2 YSYEKL. Germline trimming cut 4 bases from V and 0 bases from J; bases unmatched to any gene: 1.

This chain joins TRBV7-9 and TRBJ2-7, with 8 bases lining up with TRBD2. Germline CDR1 SEHNR, CDR2 FQNEAQ (reference sequence). The CDR3 is 14 residues long. V trimming: 7 bases; J trimming: 5 bases; junction bases outside the gene matches: 10. The DNA of the CDR3 is TGTGCCAGCAAACTAAGCGGGAGTAGCGACGAGCAGTACTTC. It codes for CASKLSGSSDEQYF. The whole variable domain, remainder taken from reference TRBV7-9 and TRBJ2-7, is DTGVSQNPRHKITKRGQNVTFRCDPISEHNRLYWYRQTLGQGPEFLTYFQNEAQLEKSRLLSDRFSAERPKGSFSTLEIQRTEQGDSAMYLCASKLSGSSDEQYFGPGTRLTVT.

V gene TRBV7-6 combines with J gene TRBJ2-1, with 10 bases aligning to TRBD2. This CDR3 region has 16 residues. J was trimmed by 5 bases and V by 5 bases; bases with no gene match: 9. In germline, CDR1 is SGHVS, CDR2 FNYEAQ. Here the CDR3 DNA reads TGTGCCAGCAGCCCGCAAACTGGACTAGCGGACAATGAGCAGTTCTTC. Its translation is CASSPQTGLADNEQFF.

The rearrangement joins TRBV29-1 to TRBJ2-1; D is ambiguous. Germline loops: CDR1 SQVTM, CDR2 ANQGSEA. V dropped 4 bases and J dropped 3 bases, with 10 bases sitting between them. There are 13 residues in the CDR3. CDR3 DNA: TGCAGCGTTGGGAGAGATGTCTACAATGAGCAGTTCTTC. The encoded protein is CSVGRDVYNEQFF.

This clone was counted a few times. The gene calls are TRBV19 and TRBJ2-7, with a possible D match to TRBD2 (5 bases). CDR3 length: 15 residues. V shed 3 bases and J shed 1 base, with 13 bases lying between them. Looked up from germline, CDR1 is LNHDA and CDR2 is SQIVND (reference sequence). The CDR3 DNA is TGTGCCAGTAGTATTTCCTTCGGGGAATCCTACGAGCAGTACTTC. The encoded protein is CASSISFGESYEQYF.

This clone was picked up a small number of times. This sequence joins TRBV5-4 and TRBJ1-1, with a tentative D call TRBD1 (6 bases). Trimming removed 9 bases at V and 10 bases at J, with 22 bases between. This CDR3 comprises 13 residues. Germline CDR1 SGHNT, CDR2 YYREEE (reference sequence). The CDR3 DNA reads as TGTGCCACCCGACAGGCTGGAGGCGTTAGAGCTTTCTTT. Amino acid sequence: CATRQAGGVRAFF.

The V gene is TRBV5-1, the J gene TRBJ2-5, with 10 bases lining up with TRBD1. The closer fit of TRBJ2-7 to the DNA end suggests the J call may be wrong. The CDR3 totals 15 residues. Looked up from germline, CDR1 is SGHRS and CDR2 is YFSETQ. The CDR3 sequence is CASSLAGTGAYEQYF. CDR3 sequence (DNA): TGCGCCAGCAGCTTGGCTGGGACAGGGGCCTACGAGCAGTACTTC.

This clone was seen a few times. This chain links TRBV18 with TRBJ2-4, with 9 bases aligning to TRBD1. The junction had 3 bases not matched to a gene; V was cut back by 3 bases and J by 0 bases. The CDR3 contains 16 residues. Germline CDR1 is KGHSH and CDR2 is LQKENI. The CDR3 loop reads CASSPRDRVAKNIQYF. DNA for the CDR3: TGTGCCAGCTCACCCCGGGACAGGGTAGCCAAAAACATTCAGTACTTC.

V usage is TRBV7-9 and J usage is TRBJ1-6; the match to TRBD1 covers 10 bases. In germline, CDR1 is SEHNR, CDR2 FQNEAQ (reference sequence). The CDR3 runs 15 residues. J gave up 9 bases and V 4 bases, and 6 bases lay outside the gene matches. CDR3 sequence (DNA): TGTGCCAGCAGCTCCTGGGGACAGGGGAGTTCACCCCTCCACTTT. It translates to CASSSWGQGSSPLHF.

The chain links TRBV4-1 to TRBJ1-2; no clear D. V lost 4 bases, J lost 7 bases, and 13 bases lay in between. This CDR3 has 13 residues. CDR1 and CDR2 from the germline V gene are MGHRA and YSYEKL. CDR3 in DNA: TGCGCCAGCAGCCCGATACCTCAGCGTGGCTACACCTTC. This gives the protein CASSPIPQRGYTF.

This chain uses TRBV27 with TRBJ1-6; D remains ambiguous. Germline CDR1 reads MNHEY; CDR2 reads SMNVEV (reference sequence). This CDR3 comprises 15 residues. V was trimmed by 5 bases and J by 7 bases, leaving 15 bases between them. DNA of the CDR3: TGTGCCAGCAGTCGTAGGCGGGGAGGAAATTCACCCCTCCACTTT. As protein: CASSRRRGGNSPLHF.

The V and J genes are TRBV10-3 and TRBJ2-5, with D maybe TRBD1 (6 bases). Germline V CDR1 and CDR2: ENHRY, SYGVKD. The CDR3 totals 16 residues. V dropped 0 bases and J dropped 5 bases, with 16 bases sitting between them. In DNA form, the CDR3 reads TGTGCCATCAGTGAGTCGAACAGGGAACCAGGGGAGACCCAGTACTTC. Amino acids: CAISESNREPGETQYF.

The rearrangement links TRBV19 to TRBJ1-2; D gene unclear. V was pared by 3 bases and J by 4 bases, with 6 bases between. Germline CDR1 reads LNHDA; CDR2 reads SQIVND (reference sequence). The CDR3 contains 12 residues. This CDR3 reads CASSIRSYGYTF. The CDR3 DNA is TGTGCCAGTAGTATCCGGAGCTATGGCTACACCTTC.

V and J are TRBV5-6 and TRBJ2-5; possibly TRBD1 for D (6 bases). The assigned J gene may be wrong: the sequence end matches TRBJ2-7 better. Germline-derived CDR1 and CDR2 are SGHDT and YYEEEE. The length of the CDR3 is 15 residues. The DNA for the CDR3 is TGTGCCAGCAGCGAGACAGGAGTTTCCATCTACGAGCAGTACTTC. The encoded protein is CASSETGVSIYEQYF.

The J gene is TRBJ2-5, the V gene TRBV5-1, with D perhaps TRBD2 (5 bases). The V and J ends lost 4 bases and 2 bases respectively, with 9 bases between them. The CDR3 has 13 amino acids. The germline CDR1 and CDR2 sequences are SGHRS and YFSETQ. The CDR3 is CASSPGIQETQYF. In DNA form, the CDR3 reads TGCGCCAGCAGCCCCGGGATTCAAGAGACCCAGTACTTC.

The table lists this clone with a count of one. The V gene is TRBV4-1, the J gene TRBJ2-7; D gene ambiguous. CDR3 length equals 13 residues. The V end was cut by 1 base, the J end by 5 bases, with 9 bases between. The germline CDR1 and CDR2 sequences are MGHRA and YSYEKL. CDR3 in amino acids: CASSQGPFDEQYF. DNA of the CDR3: TGCGCCAGCAGCCAAGGGCCCTTTGACGAGCAGTACTTC.